Listed here is a single T cell receptor (beta chain). This record comes from a study of OX40 agonist ivuxolimab in advanced cancers. Trimming removed 2 bases from V and 4 bases from J, with 2 bases in between. The CDR3 spans 11 residues. Looked up from germline, CDR1 is MRHNA and CDR2 is SNTAGT. Only in-frame clones appear in the TCRdb table, and some are missing; sequencing was by immunoSEQ multiplex PCR. The data show 76,000 or so clones, over 75% seen once. This receptor was identified in an adult with an advanced solid tumor such as melanoma, head and neck, liver or kidney cancer. This chain connects TRBV6-4 to TRBJ1-2; D gene ambiguous. The source was CD4+ or CD8+ T cells sorted from blood, collected in a trial of the OX40 agonist ivuxolimab. In DNA form, the CDR3 reads TGTGCCAGCAGTGACACCTATGGCTACACCTTC. Its protein product is CASSDTYGYTF.